The present entry profiles one T cell receptor beta chain with its context. This specimen comes from a study of blood T cell repertoires in COVID-19. Study in general: PBMCs, B-cell-depleted T cells, or T cells were the source of the cDNA or gDNA that made up the material.

The assay was immunoSEQ multiplex PCR, and TCRdb's table has in-frame clones only and misses some. This sample has fewer than 150,000 clones, with approximately 83% found just once. From germline, CDR1 is MGHDK and CDR2 SYGVNS. This CDR3 comprises 13 residues. V lost 7 bases, J lost 1 base, and 3 bases stayed unmatched. The clonotype originates from a human donor in a cohort sampled during active COVID-19. The V gene is TRBV25-1, the J gene TRBJ1-1, with 7 positions matching TRBD1. Sequencing used peripheral blood. The CDR3 nucleotides are TGTGCCAGCACCAGGACAGGGAACACTGAAGCTTTCTTT. This gives the protein CASTRTGNTEAFF. Drawing the rest from reference TRBV25-1 and TRBJ1-1, the complete variable domain is EADIYQTPRYLVIGTGKKITLECSQTMGHDKMYWYQQDPGMELHLIHYSYGVNSTEKGDLSSESTVSRIRTEHFPLTLESARPSHTSQYLCASTRTGNTEAFFGQGTRLTVV.